This T cell receptor beta chain was identified in a study of Ad26.COV2.S vaccination and SARS-CoV-2 variants. Study-wide background: Ad26.COV2.S arm of COV1001 included the donor.

Note on this clone: Antigen: not known.

Study-wide findings and caveats: Vaccinated and placebo-treated recipients had similar non-spike TCR breadth.

Noted treatment: roughly 19 received Ad26.COV2.S at low or high dose, single or two shots; 5 received placebo; per-sample allocation not given. Sampling was performed 63 days after the first vaccine or placebo injection. Expressing Wuhan-strain SARS-CoV-2 spike, an Ad26 vector served as the vaccine. CDR1 is KGHSH, CDR2 LQKENI, per germline. The CDR3 has 11 amino acids. With 8 bases removed from V and 1 base from J, the gap between germline ends came to 5 bases. Only in-frame clones appear in the TCRdb table, and some are missing; sequencing was by immunoSEQ multiplex PCR. The table includes some 460,000 clones, 89% detected once.

The sample in question was peripheral blood, obtained in a trial of Ad26.COV2.S vaccine versus placebo. This sequence joins TRBV18 and TRBJ1-1; D unresolved. This clonotype was sampled from a person between 18 and 65 years old who received the Ad26.COV2.S COVID-19 vaccine or a placebo. As DNA, the CDR3 is TGTGCCAGCCGGCAGAACACTGAAGCTTTCTTT. This translates into CASRQNTEAFF.